These 11 T cell receptor beta chains were all obtained from the same sample, sequenced in a study of cytomegalovirus exposure and HLA in healthy donors (dated by TCRdb to the late 2010s). Library creation used the immunoSEQ multiplex PCR assay. For the multiplex PCR, a mixture combining 60 forward primers for TCR Vbeta segments and 13 reverse primers for TCR Jbeta segments was used. The table comes from immuneACCESS by way of TCRdb, which keeps in-frame sequences with V and J called. Part of the clones is missing from these tables; in studies checked, under half for an unresolved V gene and the rest for unknown reasons. For this sample the table gives 120,000 to 150,000 clones, of which approximately 83% were detected only once. Jointly, the top ten make up 1.5% to 2% of the sample. The sequenced sample consisted of PBMCs. The receptors shown here come from a woman aged 40 to 50 in good health and CMV-seronegative.

The J gene is TRBJ1-5, the V gene TRBV27; D perhaps matches TRBD1 (5 bases). The CDR3 has 15 amino acids. The germline V and J ends were trimmed by 2 bases and 3 bases, with 11 bases remaining between them. Looked up from germline, CDR1 is MNHEY and CDR2 is SMNVEV (reference sequence). The CDR3 DNA reads TGTGCCAGCAGTTTAGCGTCAGGGATCAATCAGCCCCAGCATTTT. Residues: CASSLASGINQPQHF.

This clone is a singleton in its sample. The rearrangement joins TRBV10-1 to TRBJ2-7, with TRBD1 as a possible D gene (5 bases). The CDR3 has 14 residues. Trimming removed 0 bases from V and 1 base from J, with 7 bases in between. Per the germline V gene, CDR1 is WNHNN and CDR2 is SYGVQD (reference sequence). The CDR3 here is CASSESTESYEQYF. The DNA for the CDR3 is TGCGCCAGCAGTGAGTCGACAGAGTCCTACGAGCAGTACTTC.

The chain employs TRBV5-6 and TRBJ1-2; possible D gene TRBD1, 5 bases. Germline CDR1 reads SGHDT; CDR2 reads YYEEEE. This CDR3 spans 14 amino acids. Trimming cost V 1 base and J 3 bases, with 10 bases left between them. This chain's CDR3 is CASSLHDSYYGYTF. In DNA, the CDR3 is TGTGCCAGCAGCTTGCATGACAGTTACTATGGCTACACCTTC.

This clone turned up a few times. The CDR3: CSASSDTEAFF. CDR3 DNA sequence: TGCAGTGCTAGTTCCGACACTGAAGCTTTCTTT. The chain recombines TRBV20-1 with TRBJ1-1, with D uncertain. This CDR3 comprises 11 residues. In germline, CDR1 is DFQATT, CDR2 SNEGSKA (reference sequence). V was shortened by 3 bases and J by 3 bases, with 5 bases between the two germline ends.

The chain is built from TRBV4-1 and TRBJ2-1; D is undetermined. Germline CDR1 and CDR2: MGHRA and YSYEKL. The CDR3 is 18 amino acids. Trimming pared 4 bases from V and 0 bases from J, leaving 19 bases between. CDR3 sequence reads: CASSRGLVGTSSYNEQFF. The CDR3 DNA follows: TGCGCCAGCAGCCGAGGCCTTGTAGGAACGAGCTCCTACAATGAGCAGTTCTTC.

CDR3: CSVLDTNSNQPQHF. The CDR3 nucleotides read TGCAGCGTACTGGACACAAATAGCAATCAGCCCCAGCATTTT. This chain connects TRBV29-1 to TRBJ1-5; D possibly corresponds to TRBD1 (5 bases). The CDR3 runs 14 residues. With 6 bases removed from V and 0 bases from J, the gap between germline ends came to 12 bases. CDR1 and CDR2 from the germline V gene are SQVTM and ANQGSEA. Using reference TRBV29-1 and TRBJ1-5 for the parts outside the CDR3, the full variable domain is SAVISQKPSRDICQRGTSLTIQCQVDSQVTMMFWYRQQPGQSLTLIATANQGSEATYESGFVIDKFPISRPNLTFSTLTVSNMSPEDSSIYLCSVLDTNSNQPQHFGDGTRLSIL.

The gene calls are TRBV11-2 and TRBJ2-1; D remains unclear. From germline, CDR1 is SGHAT and CDR2 FQNNGV. The V end lost 6 bases, the J end lost 9 bases, and 18 bases lay between the germline ends. This CDR3 has 14 residues. The CDR3 DNA reads as TGTGCCAGCAGACAACCGATGACTTACGGTGAGCAGTTCTTC. The encoded protein is CASRQPMTYGEQFF.

This chain links TRBV10-2 with TRBJ1-1; TRBD1 is a possible D gene (6 bases). CDR3 size: 13 residues. Germline CDR1 is WSHSY and CDR2 is SAAADI. V lost 10 bases, J lost 0 bases, and 12 bases lay in between. Here the CDR3 DNA reads TGCGCCACCCAAGGACAGATGAACACTGAAGCTTTCTTT. Translating gives CATQGQMNTEAFF.

V gene TRBV10-1 combines with J gene TRBJ1-1, with D perhaps matching TRBD1 (5 bases). Germline CDR1 and CDR2: WNHNN and SYGVQD (reference sequence). CDR3 length equals 14 residues. The ends were cut back, 3 bases at V and 0 bases at J, with 8 bases in the middle. CDR3 coding DNA: TGCGCCAGCAGTGAATTGACAGTGAACACTGAAGCTTTCTTT. This sequence encodes CASSELTVNTEAFF.

V usage is TRBV19 and J usage is TRBJ2-5; 7 nucleotides align to TRBD2. V lost 5 bases, J lost 1 base, and 10 bases stayed unmatched. This CDR3 is built from 16 residues. CDR1 and CDR2 (germline): LNHDA, SQIVND (reference sequence). The CDR3 region is CASSPTSETFQETQYF. The CDR3 coding sequence is TGTGCCAGTAGTCCTACTAGCGAGACCTTCCAAGAGACCCAGTACTTC.

The V and J genes are TRBV7-6 and TRBJ1-1; 7 nucleotides align to TRBD1. Germline CDR1 reads SGHVS; CDR2 reads FNYEAQ. The CDR3 is 13 residues long. The trim removed 5 bases at V and 5 bases at J, leaving 5 bases unmatched. The CDR3 DNA is TGTGCCAGCAGCCTGGACAGGAGGACTGAAGCTTTCTTT. It codes for CASSLDRRTEAFF.